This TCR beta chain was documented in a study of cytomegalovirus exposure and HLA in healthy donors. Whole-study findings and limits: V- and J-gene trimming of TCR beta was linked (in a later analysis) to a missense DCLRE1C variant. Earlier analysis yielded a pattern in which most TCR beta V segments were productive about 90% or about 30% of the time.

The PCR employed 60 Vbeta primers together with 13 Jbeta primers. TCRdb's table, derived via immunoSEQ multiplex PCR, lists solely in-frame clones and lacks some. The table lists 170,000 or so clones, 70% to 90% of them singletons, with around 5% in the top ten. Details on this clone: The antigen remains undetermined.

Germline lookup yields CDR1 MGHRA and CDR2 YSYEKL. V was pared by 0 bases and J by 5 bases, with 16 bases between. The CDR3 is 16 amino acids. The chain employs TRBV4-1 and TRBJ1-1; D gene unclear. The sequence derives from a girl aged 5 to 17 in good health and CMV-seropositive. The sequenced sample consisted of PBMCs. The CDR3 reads CASSQDGRVMGTEAFF. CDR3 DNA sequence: TGCGCCAGCAGCCAAGATGGGCGGGTAATGGGGACTGAAGCTTTCTTT.